Below are 14 T cell receptor beta chains sequenced from a single sample in a study of T cell responses to AZD1222 COVID-19 vaccine. Assay used: immunoSEQ multiplex PCR; TCRdb lists only in-frame clones, some missing. The sample carries about 100,000 clones, about 83% recorded once. The sample in question was peripheral blood, obtained on day 0 of AZD1222 vaccination. The source of these receptors is an adult in good health.

This clone was recorded once. This chain connects TRBV2 to TRBJ1-5, with D possibly being TRBD1 (5 bases). CDR3 size: 13 residues. Trimming removed 7 bases from V and 0 bases from J, with 7 bases in between. The germline CDR1 and CDR2 sequences are SNHLY and FYNNEI. The CDR3 DNA is TGTGCCAGCAACGGGGGTAGCAATCAGCCCCAGCATTTT. This codes for CASNGGSNQPQHF.

V is TRBV7-3 and J is TRBJ1-1, with a weak D call TRBD1 (5 bases). From germline, CDR1 is SGHTA and CDR2 FQGTGA. CDR3 size: 13 residues. The V gene lost 5 bases and the J gene lost 4 bases, with 11 bases spanning the gap. The DNA for the CDR3 is TGTGCCAGCAGCGAAAATCAGGGCACTGAAGCTTTCTTT. Translation: CASSENQGTEAFF.

This chain uses TRBV12-3 or TRBV12-4 with TRBJ2-3; no reliable D call. The CDR3 totals 11 residues. Trimming took off 5 bases at V and 6 bases at J, with 6 bases between the two ends. Here the CDR3 reads CASSEADTQYF. The CDR3 DNA reads as TGTGCCAGCAGTGAGGCTGATACGCAGTATTTT.

The chain links TRBV13 to TRBJ2-7; the match to TRBD1 covers 7 bases. The junction had 6 bases not matched to a gene; V was cut back by 6 bases and J by 1 base. CDR3 length equals 14 residues. CDR1 and CDR2 (germline): PRHDT, FYEKMQ (reference sequence). The CDR3 here is CASRVGGYSYEQYF. In nucleotides, the CDR3 is TGTGCCAGCAGAGTAGGGGGCTATTCCTACGAGCAGTACTTC.

The V and J genes are TRBV6-2 or TRBV6-3 and TRBJ1-2; TRBD1 matches 10 bases. With V trimmed by 2 bases and J by 8 bases, 5 bases remained unmatched. CDR3 size: 14 residues. The germline V gene has CDR1 MNHEY and CDR2 SVGEGT. The CDR3 here is CASSYDRGLGGYTF. The CDR3 bases are TGTGCCAGCAGTTACGACAGGGGGCTCGGAGGCTACACCTTC.

The V gene is TRBV4-3, the J gene TRBJ1-4; 7 positions match TRBD1. The CDR3 has 18 residues. V shed 5 bases and J 0 bases; nucleotides not matched to a gene: 12. The V gene's germline CDR1 is LGHNA and CDR2 YSLEER. The CDR3 is CASSIGTANTATNEKLFF. CDR3 nucleotides: TGCGCCAGCAGCATCGGGACAGCGAATACTGCAACTAATGAAAAACTGTTTTTT.

The chain has TRBV27 and TRBJ1-2; perhaps TRBD1 as D (6 bases). Trimming took off 5 bases at V and 4 bases at J, with 17 bases between the two ends. CDR3 length: 15 residues. CDR1 is MNHEY, CDR2 SMNVEV, per germline (reference sequence). The CDR3 sequence is CASSIWAGAGYGYTF. The CDR3 DNA reads TGTGCCAGCAGTATTTGGGCAGGGGCAGGCTATGGCTACACCTTC.

This chain uses TRBV6-5 with TRBJ1-1; D uncertain. V was pared by 5 bases and J by 1 base, with 11 bases between. This CDR3 is 14 amino acids long. Per germline, CDR1 MNHEY and CDR2 SVGAGI. The CDR3 loop is CASSPPGPNTEAFF. In DNA, the CDR3 is TGTGCCAGCAGTCCCCCAGGACCGAACACTGAAGCTTTCTTT.

This chain links TRBV5-6 with TRBJ1-2, with 7 bases fitting TRBD1. The V segment lost 3 bases and the J segment 0 bases; nucleotides outside the gene matches: 2. The CDR3 length is 14 residues. The germline gives CDR1 SGHDT, CDR2 YYEEEE. CDR3: CASSSGQANYGYTF. CDR3 coding DNA: TGTGCCAGCAGCTCCGGACAGGCTAACTATGGCTACACCTTC.

This chain connects TRBV7-3 to TRBJ1-2, with a tentative D call TRBD1 (5 bases). This CDR3 contains 17 residues. The germline gives CDR1 SGHTA, CDR2 FQGTGA. V lost 5 bases and J 6 bases, leaving 25 bases between the germline ends. The chain's CDR3 is CASSKPGTGTVVNGYTF. In nucleotides, the CDR3 is TGTGCCAGCAGCAAACCCGGGACCGGGACCGTGGTTAATGGCTACACCTTC.

V usage is TRBV18 and J usage is TRBJ2-7; D is undetermined. This CDR3 comprises 14 residues. Looked up from germline, CDR1 is KGHSH and CDR2 is LQKENI. V lost 0 bases, J lost 2 bases, and 8 bases lay in between. Here the CDR3 DNA reads TGTGCCAGCTCACCACCCCAATCCCCCTACGAGCAGTACTTC. This translates into CASSPPQSPYEQYF. The variable domain in full, completed from reference TRBV18 and TRBJ2-7, reads NAGVMQNPRHLVRRRGQEARLRCSPMKGHSHVYWYRQLPEEGLKFMVYLQKENIIDESGMPKERFSAEFPKEGPSILRIQQVVRGDSAAYFCASSPPQSPYEQYFGPGTRLTVT.

The V and J genes are TRBV5-4 and TRBJ2-1; D gene ambiguous. This CDR3 contains 17 residues. CDR1 is SGHNT and CDR2 is YYREEE in the germline V gene (reference sequence). V lost 6 bases and J 5 bases, leaving 24 bases between the germline ends. The CDR3 DNA is TGTGCCAGCATGGACCGATCCATCCAAATGCTCAACAATGAGCAGTTCTTC. This gives the protein CASMDRSIQMLNNEQFF. The entire variable domain, with the rest obtained from reference TRBV5-4 and TRBJ2-1, is as follows: ETGVTQSPTHLIKTRGQQVTLRCSSQSGHNTVSWYQQALGQGPQFIFQYYREEENGRGNFPPRFSGLQFPNYSSELNVNALELDDSALYLCASMDRSIQMLNNEQFFGPGTRLTVL.

This clone was counted once. The chain joins TRBV4-1 to TRBJ2-6, with D unresolved. The germline V and J ends were trimmed by 1 base and 4 bases, with 11 bases remaining between them. CDR1 MGHRA and CDR2 YSYEKL come from the germline V gene. The CDR3 is 16 amino acids. CDR3 coding DNA: TGCGCCAGCAGCCAAGCTGAGGCACTGGGGGCCAACGTCCTGACTTTC. Protein sequence: CASSQAEALGANVLTF.

This clone was found a few times. V usage is TRBV5-1 and J usage is TRBJ2-5; 8 bases align to TRBD1. Losses at the gene ends were 0 bases for V and 5 bases for J; bases not matched to a gene: 9. In germline, CDR1 is SGHRS, CDR2 YFSETQ. The CDR3 has 16 amino acids. The CDR3 nucleotides read TGCGCCAGCAGCTTGGGGACAGGGTCAGTGAAGGAGACCCAGTACTTC. This codes for CASSLGTGSVKETQYF.